A selection of T cell receptor beta chains follows, all from one sample in a study of blood T cell repertoires in COVID-19. Data came from immunoSEQ multiplex PCR; TCRdb stores just in-frame clones and leaves some out. The sample gives approximately 310,000 clones, roughly 88% of which show up once; more than 2% is in the top ten. Sequenced: PBMCs or T cells enriched from blood (not recorded which). These receptors were taken from a man aged 25 to 40 who had recovered from COVID-19. CDR3s include the opening cysteine and the closing phenylalanine or tryptophan. The D gene is left open where the match is weak. Rows give clone size only sometimes, using once, few, many, or a class for an expanded clone.

TRBJ1-1 TRBV27 once TRBD1 TGTGCCAGCAGGGTGACAGGGGGGAACACTGAAGCTTTCTTT CASRVTGGNTEAFF
TRBJ1-2 TRBV7-9 few TRBD1 TGTGCCAGCAGTTACGGACAGGGCTATGGCTACACCTTC CASSYGQGYGYTF
TRBJ2-3 TRBV9 - TRBD1 TGTGCCAGCAGCGTAGCCGGGGGACAGGGGGCGCGAGATACGCAGTATTTT CASSVAGGQGARDTQYF
TRBJ2-6 TRBV5-4 few - TGTGCCAGCAGCGTCCCCAGCTCTGGGGCCAACGTCCTGACTTTC CASSVPSSGANVLTF
TRBJ1-5 TRBV5-1 - - TGCGCCAGCAGCTTGGTCGGGGGTTTTGAGCCCCAGCATTTT CASSLVGGFEPQHF
TRBJ1-1 TRBV29-1 once - TGCAGCGTTGAAGGTGGCGGCAGGGCAAACACTGAAGCTTTCTTT CSVEGGGRANTEAFF
TRBJ1-1 TRBV15 once - TGTGCCACCAGCGGGCAGGGGAACACTGAAGCTTTCTTT CATSGQGNTEAFF
TRBJ2-3 TRBV5-1 - - TGCGCCAGCAGCACAGGCGACTTATCCTCGGATACGCAGTATTTT CASSTGDLSSDTQYF
TRBJ1-2 TRBV5-4 - - TGTGCCAGCAGCTTGGGACTACCTTCGAACTATGGCTACACCTTC CASSLGLPSNYGYTF
TRBJ1-2 TRBV15 few - TGTGCCACCAGCAGAGATTCCAACAGTAACTATGGCTACACCTTC CATSRDSNSNYGYTF
TRBJ2-7 TRBV3-1/TRBV3-2 - - TGTGCCAGCAGCCAAGATTTCTACGGCTCCTACGAGCAGTACTTC CASSQDFYGSYEQYF
TRBJ1-1 TRBV3-1/TRBV3-2 - TRBD1 TGTGCCAGCAGCCACCTCGGGACAGAAGCCTACGCTTTCTTT CASSHLGTEAYAFF
TRBJ2-1 TRBV11-1 once - TGTGCCAGCAGCTCCCAACGGGACTCTCACTACAATGAGCAGTTCTTC CASSSQRDSHYNEQFF
TRBJ1-2 TRBV5-1 - TRBD1 TGCGCCAGCAGCGGAACGACAGGGACATATGGCTACACCTTC CASSGTTGTYGYTF
TRBJ2-3 TRBV9 - TRBD2 TGTGCCAGTACTAGCGGGGGCGCTAGCACAGATACGCAGTATTTT CASTSGGASTDTQYF
TRBJ1-1 TRBV6-6 - TRBD1 TGTGCCAGCAGTAGGTACAGGGGGATGAACACTGAAGCTTTCTTT CASSRYRGMNTEAFF
TRBJ2-3 TRBV30 - - TGTGCCTGGGATCGTCAGCGGTCCACAGATACGCAGTATTTT CAWDRQRSTDTQYF
TRBJ2-5 TRBV2 - TRBD2 TGTGCCAGCAGTGAAAGTCTAGCGGGGGGGCAGGAGGAGACCCAGTACTTC CASSESLAGGQEETQYF
TRBJ1-2 TRBV9 few - TGTGCGGTAGGGGCTGAAAAAGGCTACACCTTC CAVGAEKGYTF
TRBJ2-1 TRBV27 - - TGTGCCAGCAGTTTATCAGCGGGCACACTGAACAATGAGCAGTTCTTC CASSLSAGTLNNEQFF
TRBJ1-2 TRBV18 - - TGTGCCAGCTCACCAGAGAGGAACTATGGCTACACCTTC CASSPERNYGYTF
TRBJ2-7 TRBV7-8 few - TGTGCCAGCAGCTTAGGGTCTAGAGACCCTAAAGAGCAGTACTTC CASSLGSRDPKEQYF
TRBJ2-3 TRBV19 - TRBD2 TGTGCCAGTAGCCATAGCGGGGGGGACGCAGATACGCAGTATTTT CASSHSGGDADTQYF
TRBJ2-1 TRBV4-3 once TRBD2 TGCGCCAGCAGCCTGGGACTAGGAGACAGTGAGCAGTTCTTC CASSLGLGDSEQFF
TRBJ2-5 TRBV7-2 - TRBD2 TGTGCCAGCAGCGGAAGACTAGCGGGGGCTATAGAGACCCAGTACTTC CASSGRLAGAIETQYF
TRBJ1-1 TRBV6-1 - - TGTGCCAGCAGTGAAGTGTTGGGGTCGGAGGGTGAAGCTTTCTTT CASSEVLGSEGEAFF
TRBJ1-2 TRBV9 few TRBD1 TGTGCCAGCAGCGTTGAGGACAGGGGGCCAGGAGGCTACACCTTC CASSVEDRGPGGYTF
TRBJ1-1 TRBV10-3 - TRBD1 TGTGCCACAACCGGGACAGGGTCCTTCGACACTGAAGCTTTCTTT CATTGTGSFDTEAFF
TRBJ1-1 TRBV23-1 - TRBD1 TGCGCCAGCAGTTCTAACAGAAAACCTCGACAGGGCCCGAACACTGAAGCTTTCTTT CASSSNRKPRQGPNTEAFF